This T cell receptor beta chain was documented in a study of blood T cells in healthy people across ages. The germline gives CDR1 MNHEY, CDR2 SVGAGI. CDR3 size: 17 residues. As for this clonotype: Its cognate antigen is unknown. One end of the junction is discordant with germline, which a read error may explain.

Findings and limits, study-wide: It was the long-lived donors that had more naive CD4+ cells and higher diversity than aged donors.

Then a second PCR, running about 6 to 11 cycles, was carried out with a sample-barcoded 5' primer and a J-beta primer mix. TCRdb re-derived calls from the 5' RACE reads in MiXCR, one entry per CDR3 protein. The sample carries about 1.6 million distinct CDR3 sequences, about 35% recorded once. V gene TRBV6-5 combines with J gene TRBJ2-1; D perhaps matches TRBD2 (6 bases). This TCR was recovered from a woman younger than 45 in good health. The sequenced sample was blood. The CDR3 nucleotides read TGTACCAGCAGTTCCTACCATGGAGGGGCAAAGGACAATGAGCAGTTCTTC. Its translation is CTSSSYHGGAKDNEQFF.